Listed below are T cell receptor beta chains from one sample, sequenced in a study of pediatric ulcerative colitis. TCRdb's table, derived via immunoSEQ multiplex PCR, lists solely in-frame clones and lacks some. The sample contains approximately 14,000 clones, about 90% of which appear only once. Sequenced: blood. The receptors shown here come from a boy aged 10-17 years with moderate ulcerative colitis. CDR3s include the opening cysteine and the closing phenylalanine or tryptophan. Each record gives: clone size, V gene, D gene, J gene, CDR3 DNA, CDR3 protein. D genes are given only for firm matches. A clone size is listed for some rows: how often the clone was seen (once, few, many), or a class if it is expanded.

clone size: NA; V gene: TRBV6-4; D gene: NA; J gene: TRBJ1-5; CDR3 DNA: TGTGCCAGCAGTCGAGGCGCGGGAAATTACGGTCAGCCCCAGCATTTT; CDR3 protein: CASSRGAGNYGQPQHF
clone size: NA; V gene: TRBV10-3; D gene: NA; J gene: TRBJ1-1; CDR3 DNA: TGTGCCATCAGTGTCAGCCCGAACACTGAAGCTTTCTTT; CDR3 protein: CAISVSPNTEAFF
clone size: NA; V gene: TRBV5-1; D gene: TRBD2; J gene: TRBJ2-1; CDR3 DNA: TGCGCCAGCAGTCTACTAGCGACGGTAATCTATGAGCAGTTCTTC; CDR3 protein: CASSLLATVIYEQFF
clone size: NA; V gene: TRBV5-1; D gene: NA; J gene: TRBJ2-7; CDR3 DNA: TGCGCCAGCAGCTTGGACGGAACCTACGAGCAGTACTTC; CDR3 protein: CASSLDGTYEQYF
clone size: once; V gene: TRBV25-1; D gene: NA; J gene: TRBJ2-6; CDR3 DNA: TGTGCCAGCCTCCACCACTCTGGGGCCAACGTCCTGACTTTC; CDR3 protein: CASLHHSGANVLTF
clone size: NA; V gene: TRBV28; D gene: NA; J gene: TRBJ2-7; CDR3 DNA: TGTGCCAGCAGTTTTTTGGCTGACGCCTACGAGCAGTACTTC; CDR3 protein: CASSFLADAYEQYF
clone size: NA; V gene: TRBV19; D gene: NA; J gene: TRBJ1-6; CDR3 DNA: TGTGCCAGTAGTATGGCCAAGTTTCTAAACTCACCCCTCCACTTT; CDR3 protein: CASSMAKFLNSPLHF
clone size: NA; V gene: TRBV7-9; D gene: NA; J gene: TRBJ2-3; CDR3 DNA: TGTGCCAGCAGCTTAGCGTGGGGGGAGTATGATACGCAGTATTTT; CDR3 protein: CASSLAWGEYDTQYF
clone size: once; V gene: TRBV30; D gene: NA; J gene: TRBJ2-1; CDR3 DNA: TGTGCCTGGAATAAGGCGGGAACCTCCAATGAGCAGTTCTTC; CDR3 protein: CAWNKAGTSNEQFF
clone size: NA; V gene: TRBV7-8; D gene: NA; J gene: TRBJ2-2; CDR3 DNA: TGTGCCAGCAGCTTAGGGATGGTTGGGGCCACCGGGGAGCTGTTTTTT; CDR3 protein: CASSLGMVGATGELFF
clone size: NA; V gene: TRBV4-2; D gene: TRBD1; J gene: TRBJ2-3; CDR3 DNA: TGTGCCAGCAGCCAACCACTTGGGGACAGGGGATTCACAGATACGCAGTATTTT; CDR3 protein: CASSQPLGDRGFTDTQYF
clone size: NA; V gene: TRBV6-1; D gene: NA; J gene: TRBJ1-5; CDR3 DNA: TGTGCCAGCAACAGACACCTTAATAGCAATCAGCCCCAGCATTTT; CDR3 protein: CASNRHLNSNQPQHF
clone size: NA; V gene: TRBV5-1; D gene: NA; J gene: TRBJ2-5; CDR3 DNA: TGCGCCAGCAGCCTAGGACACAGGGTCATCCTGTACCAAGAGACCCAGTACTTC; CDR3 protein: CASSLGHRVILYQETQYF
clone size: NA; V gene: TRBV7-8; D gene: NA; J gene: TRBJ2-5; CDR3 DNA: TGTGCCAGCAGCAGGCTTAAGGGTCAAGAGACCCAGTACTTC; CDR3 protein: CASSRLKGQETQYF
clone size: NA; V gene: TRBV28; D gene: NA; J gene: TRBJ1-1; CDR3 DNA: TGTGCCAGCGTGAATGGGGGTTTGGACACTGAAGCTTTCTTT; CDR3 protein: CASVNGGLDTEAFF
clone size: NA; V gene: TRBV15; D gene: TRBD1; J gene: TRBJ2-7; CDR3 DNA: TGTGCCACCAGCAGAGAAGGGTTAGGGACAGAATCCTACGAGCAGTACTTC; CDR3 protein: CATSREGLGTESYEQYF
clone size: NA; V gene: TRBV21-1; D gene: NA; J gene: TRBJ2-3; CDR3 DNA: TGTGCCAGCAGCAAAAGCCTAGTCCCCCTAAGCACAGATACGCAGTATTTT; CDR3 protein: CASSKSLVPLSTDTQYF
clone size: NA; V gene: TRBV28; D gene: NA; J gene: TRBJ1-3; CDR3 DNA: TGTGCCAGCAGTCGCGGGACTGGCTCTGGAAACACCATATATTTT; CDR3 protein: CASSRGTGSGNTIYF
clone size: NA; V gene: TRBV6-1; D gene: NA; J gene: TRBJ1-4; CDR3 DNA: TGTGCCAGCAGTGAGGCCCGGGACGGAAAAGAAAAACTGTTTTTT; CDR3 protein: CASSEARDGKEKLFF
clone size: NA; V gene: TRBV6-1; D gene: TRBD2; J gene: TRBJ2-7; CDR3 DNA: TGTGCCAGCAGTGAATTACCTAGCGGGAGGGCCGAGCAGTACTTC; CDR3 protein: CASSELPSGRAEQYF
clone size: NA; V gene: TRBV11-3; D gene: NA; J gene: TRBJ1-1; CDR3 DNA: TGTGCCAGCAGCTTAAGAGCAGAGTACCCCGAAGCTTTCTTT; CDR3 protein: CASSLRAEYPEAFF
clone size: few; V gene: TRBV30; D gene: TRBD1; J gene: TRBJ2-7; CDR3 DNA: TGTGCCTGGAGTCGGACAGGGATCTCCTACGAGCAGTACTTC; CDR3 protein: CAWSRTGISYEQYF
clone size: NA; V gene: TRBV23-1; D gene: TRBD1; J gene: TRBJ2-7; CDR3 DNA: TGCGCCAGCAATATCGAGACAGGGGTCTACGAGCAGTACTTC; CDR3 protein: CASNIETGVYEQYF
clone size: NA; V gene: TRBV7-2; D gene: NA; J gene: TRBJ2-7; CDR3 DNA: TGTGCCAGCAGCTCCGCGCCGGGCCTCACCTACGAGCAGTACTTC; CDR3 protein: CASSSAPGLTYEQYF
clone size: NA; V gene: TRBV12-5; D gene: TRBD2; J gene: TRBJ2-1; CDR3 DNA: TGTGCTAGTGGTTTAAGGCTAGCGGGAGCCGGGACCTACAATGAGCAGTTCTTC; CDR3 protein: CASGLRLAGAGTYNEQFF
clone size: few; V gene: TRBV6-1; D gene: NA; J gene: TRBJ1-2; CDR3 DNA: TGTGCCAGCAGTGATGCTGGGGGGACACTCTTTTATGGCTACACCTTC; CDR3 protein: CASSDAGGTLFYGYTF
clone size: NA; V gene: TRBV7-2; D gene: NA; J gene: TRBJ2-2; CDR3 DNA: TGTGCCAGCAGCTTAGCAAGGGAGACGGGCATCTCCGGGGAGCTGTTTTTT; CDR3 protein: CASSLARETGISGELFF
clone size: NA; V gene: TRBV7-7; D gene: TRBD2; J gene: TRBJ2-3; CDR3 DNA: TGTGCTAGCAGCTTTAGCGGGGGGACAGATACGCAGTATTTT; CDR3 protein: CASSFSGGTDTQYF
clone size: NA; V gene: TRBV11-3; D gene: NA; J gene: TRBJ1-1; CDR3 DNA: TGTGCCAGCAGCTTAGGACCCAGCGACAGCACTGAAGCTTTCTTT; CDR3 protein: CASSLGPSDSTEAFF
clone size: once; V gene: TRBV15; D gene: NA; J gene: TRBJ1-4; CDR3 DNA: TGTGCCACCAGCAGAGATGCTACCGGGACGCCAGCAGCTGAAAAACTGTTTTTT; CDR3 protein: CATSRDATGTPAAEKLFF
clone size: NA; V gene: TRBV9; D gene: NA; J gene: TRBJ2-1; CDR3 DNA: TGTGCCAGCAGCGTAGGGGGGGCTCTAAATGAGCAGTTCTTC; CDR3 protein: CASSVGGALNEQFF
clone size: NA; V gene: TRBV19; D gene: NA; J gene: TRBJ1-1; CDR3 DNA: TGTGCCAGTAGTATAGTTACAGAGAACACTGAAGCTTTCTTT; CDR3 protein: CASSIVTENTEAFF
clone size: NA; V gene: TRBV5-4; D gene: TRBD1; J gene: TRBJ1-1; CDR3 DNA: TGTGCCAGCAGCTCCGGGACAGGGTTGGGGACTGAAGCTTTCTTT; CDR3 protein: CASSSGTGLGTEAFF
clone size: NA; V gene: TRBV5-4; D gene: NA; J gene: TRBJ2-3; CDR3 DNA: TGTGCCAGCAGCTTGGGACAGTTGGCCGGGAGAGATACGCAGTATTTT; CDR3 protein: CASSLGQLAGRDTQYF
clone size: NA; V gene: TRBV28; D gene: TRBD1; J gene: TRBJ1-5; CDR3 DNA: TGTGCCAGCAGCCCAGGGGGCCAGGGCAATCAGCCCCAGCATTTT; CDR3 protein: CASSPGGQGNQPQHF
clone size: NA; V gene: TRBV7-2; D gene: NA; J gene: TRBJ2-3; CDR3 DNA: TGTGCCAGCAGCTTAAGTCGCACAGATACGCAGTATTTT; CDR3 protein: CASSLSRTDTQYF